These T cell receptor beta chains were read from a single sample in a study of beta chain features in type 1 diabetes. Using immunoSEQ multiplex PCR, the repertoire was profiled, and TCRdb retains in-frame clones only, with some absent. The sample yields approximately 600,000 clones, around 12% seen once. The sample was naive CD4+ T cells from blood. These receptors all come from a man between 25 and 39 years old with type 1 diabetes. The CDR3 runs from the conserved cysteine through the conserved F or W. A D gene is named only where the DNA matches it firmly. Clone size appears in some rows only: once, few, many, or a class for an expanded clone.

j_gene: TRBJ1-6
abundance: few
v_gene: TRBV27
d_gene: NA
CDR3aa: CASSLTGQNSPLHF
CDR3nt: TGTGCCAGCAGTTTAACGGGACAAAATTCACCCCTCCACTTT

j_gene: TRBJ1-2
abundance: NA
v_gene: TRBV9
d_gene: TRBD1
CDR3aa: CASSSQGYGYTF
CDR3nt: TGTGCCAGCAGCTCACAGGGGTATGGCTACACCTTC

j_gene: TRBJ1-2
abundance: NA
v_gene: TRBV19
d_gene: TRBD1
CDR3aa: CASSPGQGVHGYTF
CDR3nt: TGTGCCAGTAGTCCGGGACAGGGGGTGCATGGCTACACCTTC

j_gene: TRBJ2-7
abundance: few
v_gene: TRBV6-1
d_gene: NA
CDR3aa: CASSERASREQYF
CDR3nt: TGTGCCAGCAGTGAGCGCGCTAGCCGCGAGCAGTACTTC

j_gene: TRBJ1-2
abundance: NA
v_gene: TRBV30
d_gene: NA
CDR3aa: CAWSVTSGGYTF
CDR3nt: TGTGCCTGGAGTGTCACTTCGGGGGGCTACACCTTC

j_gene: TRBJ2-1
abundance: few
v_gene: TRBV4-3
d_gene: TRBD2
CDR3aa: CASSQGGLAGDNEQFF
CDR3nt: TGCGCCAGCAGCCAAGGGGGACTAGCGGGAGACAATGAGCAGTTCTTC

j_gene: TRBJ2-7
abundance: NA
v_gene: TRBV4-1
d_gene: NA
CDR3aa: CASSQPNEGGYEQYF
CDR3nt: TGCGCCAGCAGCCAACCGAACGAGGGTGGGTACGAGCAGTACTTC

j_gene: TRBJ2-2
abundance: few
v_gene: TRBV10-3
d_gene: TRBD1
CDR3aa: CAISDLGTGNTGELFF
CDR3nt: TGTGCCATCAGTGACCTCGGGACAGGGAACACCGGGGAGCTGTTTTTT

j_gene: TRBJ2-1
abundance: NA
v_gene: TRBV11-2
d_gene: NA
CDR3aa: CASSLARYSYNEQFF
CDR3nt: TGTGCCAGCAGCTTAGCCAGGTACTCCTACAATGAGCAGTTCTTC

j_gene: TRBJ2-5
abundance: NA
v_gene: TRBV29-1
d_gene: NA
CDR3aa: CSGAGERFQETQYF
CDR3nt: TGCAGCGGTGCAGGGGAGCGTTTTCAAGAGACCCAGTACTTC

j_gene: TRBJ2-1
abundance: NA
v_gene: TRBV20-1
d_gene: TRBD2
CDR3aa: CSGTSGNEQFF
CDR3nt: TGCAGCGGGACTAGCGGAAATGAGCAGTTCTTC

j_gene: TRBJ2-1
abundance: NA
v_gene: TRBV30
d_gene: NA
CDR3aa: CAWSKGSVNEQFF
CDR3nt: TGTGCCTGGAGTAAGGGGTCAGTCAATGAGCAGTTCTTC

j_gene: TRBJ2-2
abundance: NA
v_gene: TRBV11-2
d_gene: NA
CDR3aa: CASSTTANTGELFF
CDR3nt: TGTGCCAGCAGCACAACAGCGAACACCGGGGAGCTGTTTTTT

j_gene: TRBJ2-2
abundance: few
v_gene: TRBV7-8
d_gene: NA
CDR3aa: CASSTRGRVGELFF
CDR3nt: TGTGCCAGCAGCACCCGGGGGCGGGTCGGGGAGCTGTTTTTT

j_gene: TRBJ1-4
abundance: few
v_gene: TRBV6-6
d_gene: NA
CDR3aa: CASRDTNEKLFF
CDR3nt: TGTGCCAGCCGGGACACGAATGAAAAACTGTTTTTT

j_gene: TRBJ2-7
abundance: NA
v_gene: TRBV28
d_gene: NA
CDR3aa: CASTGIPSSYEQYF
CDR3nt: TGTGCCAGCACAGGGATTCCCTCCTCCTACGAGCAGTACTTC

j_gene: TRBJ2-5
abundance: NA
v_gene: TRBV14
d_gene: NA
CDR3aa: CASSQASQTQYF
CDR3nt: TGTGCCAGCAGCCAAGCCTCTCAGACCCAGTACTTC

j_gene: TRBJ2-7
abundance: few
v_gene: TRBV2
d_gene: NA
CDR3aa: CASSVSYEQYF
CDR3nt: TGTGCCAGCAGTGTAAGCTACGAGCAGTACTTC

j_gene: TRBJ2-7
abundance: few
v_gene: TRBV7-2
d_gene: NA
CDR3aa: CASSLALRGMNYEQYF
CDR3nt: TGTGCCAGCAGCTTAGCGCTCCGGGGAATGAACTACGAGCAGTACTTC

j_gene: TRBJ2-7
abundance: few
v_gene: TRBV30
d_gene: NA
CDR3aa: CAWSAGSYEQYF
CDR3nt: TGTGCCTGGAGTGCGGGGTCTTACGAGCAGTACTTC

j_gene: TRBJ1-3
abundance: NA
v_gene: TRBV29-1
d_gene: NA
CDR3aa: CSVGRGGTGNTIYF
CDR3nt: TGCAGCGTTGGGCGAGGGGGGACTGGAAACACCATATATTTT

j_gene: TRBJ2-6
abundance: NA
v_gene: TRBV7-9
d_gene: NA
CDR3aa: CASSLLQGVISGANVLTF
CDR3nt: TGTGCCAGCAGCTTATTGCAGGGCGTTATCTCTGGGGCCAACGTCCTGACTTTC

j_gene: TRBJ1-2
abundance: few
v_gene: TRBV19
d_gene: NA
CDR3aa: CASSIVGGAYGYTF
CDR3nt: TGTGCCAGTAGTATAGTCGGGGGAGCCTATGGCTACACCTTC

j_gene: TRBJ1-2
abundance: few
v_gene: TRBV5-1
d_gene: TRBD1
CDR3aa: CASTRTGKDYGYTF
CDR3nt: TGCGCCAGCACCAGGACAGGGAAGGACTATGGCTACACCTTC

j_gene: TRBJ1-3
abundance: NA
v_gene: TRBV2
d_gene: NA
CDR3aa: CASSEGAGGNTIYF
CDR3nt: TGTGCCAGCAGTGAAGGAGCTGGCGGAAACACCATATATTTT

j_gene: TRBJ1-1
abundance: few
v_gene: TRBV2
d_gene: TRBD1
CDR3aa: CASTRDRDTEAFF
CDR3nt: TGTGCCAGCACCCGGGACAGGGACACTGAAGCTTTCTTT

j_gene: TRBJ2-1
abundance: many
v_gene: TRBV7-9
d_gene: TRBD2
CDR3aa: CASSSQRGDHNEQFF
CDR3nt: TGTGCCAGCAGCTCTCAGCGGGGGGACCACAATGAGCAGTTCTTC

j_gene: TRBJ1-1
abundance: NA
v_gene: TRBV7-9
d_gene: NA
CDR3aa: CASSLGGTVLEAFF
CDR3nt: TGTGCCAGCAGCTTAGGCGGCACGGTTCTTGAAGCTTTCTTT

j_gene: TRBJ1-4
abundance: once
v_gene: TRBV5-1
d_gene: NA
CDR3aa: CASSSPGGEKLFF
CDR3nt: TGCGCCAGCAGCTCACCTGGGGGTGAAAAACTGTTTTTT

j_gene: TRBJ2-3
abundance: few
v_gene: TRBV28
d_gene: TRBD2
CDR3aa: CASSLRQGGSDTQYF
CDR3nt: TGTGCCAGCAGTTTAAGGCAGGGAGGGTCAGATACGCAGTATTTT

j_gene: TRBJ2-5
abundance: NA
v_gene: TRBV6-5
d_gene: NA
CDR3aa: CASSLSGETQYF
CDR3nt: TGTGCCAGCAGTTTGAGTGGAGAGACCCAGTACTTC

j_gene: TRBJ1-2
abundance: few
v_gene: TRBV7-2
d_gene: NA
CDR3aa: CASSLRNPGMSGGGYTF
CDR3nt: TGTGCCAGCAGCTTACGAAATCCAGGGATGAGCGGCGGTGGCTACACCTTC

j_gene: TRBJ2-2
abundance: few
v_gene: TRBV5-1
d_gene: TRBD1
CDR3aa: CASSFTGGATGELFF
CDR3nt: TGCGCCAGCAGCTTTACAGGGGGCGCCACCGGGGAGCTGTTTTTT

j_gene: TRBJ2-1
abundance: NA
v_gene: TRBV7-7
d_gene: TRBD2
CDR3aa: CASSDASGGREQFF
CDR3nt: TGTGCCAGCAGTGATGCTAGCGGGGGCCGGGAGCAGTTCTTC

j_gene: TRBJ1-2
abundance: NA
v_gene: TRBV6-6
d_gene: TRBD1
CDR3aa: CASSRHRGQGYGYTF
CDR3nt: TGTGCCAGCAGCCGACACAGGGGGCAGGGCTATGGCTACACCTTC

j_gene: TRBJ2-7
abundance: few
v_gene: TRBV7-9
d_gene: NA
CDR3aa: CASEGRDEQYF
CDR3nt: TGTGCCAGCGAGGGCAGGGACGAGCAGTACTTC

j_gene: TRBJ2-3
abundance: NA
v_gene: TRBV7-2
d_gene: TRBD2
CDR3aa: CASSPKGLAGADTQYF
CDR3nt: TGTGCCAGCAGCCCGAAGGGACTAGCGGGGGCTGATACGCAGTATTTT

j_gene: TRBJ1-4
abundance: NA
v_gene: TRBV6-6
d_gene: NA
CDR3aa: CASSGTNGRGEKLFF
CDR3nt: TGTGCCAGCTCGGGGACGAACGGACGGGGGGAAAAACTGTTTTTT

j_gene: TRBJ1-2
abundance: few
v_gene: TRBV20-1
d_gene: NA
CDR3aa: CSVWDYGYTF
CDR3nt: TGCAGTGTGTGGGACTATGGCTACACCTTC

j_gene: TRBJ2-7
abundance: NA
v_gene: TRBV27
d_gene: TRBD2
CDR3aa: CASSWRRTGTSSNEQYF
CDR3nt: TGTGCCAGCAGTTGGCGCAGGACCGGGACTAGCTCAAACGAGCAGTACTTC

j_gene: TRBJ1-1
abundance: few
v_gene: TRBV5-6
d_gene: NA
CDR3aa: CASSLRPATEAFF
CDR3nt: TGTGCCAGCAGCTTGCGTCCAGCGACTGAAGCTTTCTTT

j_gene: TRBJ2-3
abundance: NA
v_gene: TRBV11-2
d_gene: NA
CDR3aa: CASSLGSTDTQYF
CDR3nt: TGTGCCAGCAGCTTAGGGAGCACAGATACGCAGTATTTT

j_gene: TRBJ1-1
abundance: few
v_gene: TRBV11-3
d_gene: NA
CDR3aa: CASTPPMNTEAFF
CDR3nt: TGTGCCAGCACGCCACCCATGAACACTGAAGCTTTCTTT

j_gene: TRBJ2-3
abundance: NA
v_gene: TRBV18
d_gene: NA
CDR3aa: CASSPQDTQYF
CDR3nt: TGTGCCAGCTCACCCCAAGATACGCAGTATTTT

j_gene: TRBJ1-4
abundance: NA
v_gene: TRBV19
d_gene: TRBD1
CDR3aa: CAVLTGGGEKLFF
CDR3nt: TGTGCCGTTTTGACAGGGGGCGGCGAAAAACTGTTTTTT

j_gene: TRBJ2-7
abundance: NA
v_gene: TRBV6-6
d_gene: NA
CDR3aa: CASTPTPNYEQYF
CDR3nt: TGTGCCAGCACCCCCACTCCGAACTACGAGCAGTACTTC

j_gene: TRBJ1-1
abundance: NA
v_gene: TRBV29-1
d_gene: TRBD1
CDR3aa: CSVSGTGETEAFF
CDR3nt: TGCAGCGTTTCCGGGACAGGCGAAACTGAAGCTTTCTTT

j_gene: TRBJ1-6
abundance: NA
v_gene: TRBV20-1
d_gene: NA
CDR3aa: CSARGGGPLHF
CDR3nt: TGCAGTGCTAGAGGAGGGGGTCCCCTCCACTTT

j_gene: TRBJ1-2
abundance: few
v_gene: TRBV6-5
d_gene: NA
CDR3aa: CASSYRGYGYTF
CDR3nt: TGTGCCAGCAGTTACCGGGGCTATGGCTACACCTTC

j_gene: TRBJ1-5
abundance: few
v_gene: TRBV28
d_gene: NA
CDR3aa: CASTTQGNQPQHF
CDR3nt: TGTGCCAGCACGACCCAGGGTAATCAGCCCCAGCATTTT

j_gene: TRBJ2-7
abundance: NA
v_gene: TRBV4-1
d_gene: NA
CDR3aa: CASSQVGQTYEQYF
CDR3nt: TGCGCCAGCAGCCAGGTCGGACAGACCTACGAGCAGTACTTC

j_gene: TRBJ1-1
abundance: few
v_gene: TRBV29-1
d_gene: NA
CDR3aa: CSGMTENTEAFF
CDR3nt: TGCAGCGGGATGACAGAGAACACTGAAGCTTTCTTT

j_gene: TRBJ2-7
abundance: NA
v_gene: TRBV7-8
d_gene: TRBD1
CDR3aa: CASSLLGRGYEQYF
CDR3nt: TGTGCCAGCAGCTTACTCGGCAGGGGGTACGAGCAGTACTTC

j_gene: TRBJ2-6
abundance: NA
v_gene: TRBV7-2
d_gene: TRBD1
CDR3aa: CASSPSGGTGRTLTF
CDR3nt: TGTGCCAGCAGCCCATCAGGGGGGACAGGACGAACACTGACTTTC

j_gene: TRBJ1-2
abundance: NA
v_gene: TRBV27
d_gene: TRBD1
CDR3aa: CASSSLPGQGVSGYTF
CDR3nt: TGTGCCAGCAGTTCCCTACCGGGACAGGGGGTATCCGGCTACACCTTC

j_gene: TRBJ2-6
abundance: NA
v_gene: TRBV9
d_gene: NA
CDR3aa: CASSVGFSGANVLTF
CDR3nt: TGTGCCAGCAGCGTAGGATTCTCTGGGGCCAACGTCCTGACTTTC